This record covers a single TCR beta chain. The antigen is undetermined. Produced via immunoSEQ multiplex PCR; TCRdb's table is partial and in-frame only. The repertoire holds roughly 180,000 clones, with approximately 90% as singletons. Pooled in the analysis were second doses at about 4 or about 12 weeks. The data derive from a study of T cell responses to AZD1222 COVID-19 vaccine. Study-level results: Nearly half of spike-specific TCRs reportedly target unmutated variant regions. Regions 160-218 and 743-854 dominated among vaccine-associated CD4 TCRs spanning spike. Baseline antibody screening turned up just a handful of seropositive AZD1222 recipients.

CDR3 size: 13 residues. The junction had 3 bases not matched to a gene; V was cut back by 2 bases and J by 3 bases. The germline gives CDR1 GTSNPN, CDR2 SVGIG (reference sequence). The source is an adult who received the AZD1222 COVID-19 vaccine. J is TRBJ2-7 and V is TRBV30, with 8 bases that match TRBD2. Source: peripheral blood, taken 28 days after the second AZD1222 dose. DNA for the CDR3: TGTGCCTGGAGTCCCGGGACTAGCTACGAGCAGTACTTC. Protein product: CAWSPGTSYEQYF.